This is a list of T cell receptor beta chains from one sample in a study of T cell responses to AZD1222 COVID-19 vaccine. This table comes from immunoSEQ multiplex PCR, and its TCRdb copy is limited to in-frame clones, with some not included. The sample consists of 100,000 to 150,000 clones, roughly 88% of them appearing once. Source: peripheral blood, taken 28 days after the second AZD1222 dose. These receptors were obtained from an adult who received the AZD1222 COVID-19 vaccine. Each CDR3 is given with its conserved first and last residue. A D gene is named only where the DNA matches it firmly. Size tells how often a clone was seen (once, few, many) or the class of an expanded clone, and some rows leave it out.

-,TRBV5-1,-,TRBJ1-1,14,TGCGCCAGCAGGCCCAGCGGGGCGGTCACTGAAGCTTTCTTT,CASRPSGAVTEAFF
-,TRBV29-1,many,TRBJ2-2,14,TGCAGCGTTGAAGAGCCCGTGGGCACCGGGGAGCTGTTTTTT,CSVEEPVGTGELFF
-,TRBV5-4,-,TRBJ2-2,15,TGTGCCAGCAGCCGGGGAGCCGAGAACACCGGGGAGCTGTTTTTT,CASSRGAENTGELFF
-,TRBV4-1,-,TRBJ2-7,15,TGCGCCAGCAGCCAAGGACAGTCAAGCTCCTACGAGCAGTACTTC,CASSQGQSSSYEQYF
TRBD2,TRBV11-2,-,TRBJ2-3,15,TGTGCCAGCAGAATAGGGACTATGCACACAGATACGCAGTATTTT,CASRIGTMHTDTQYF
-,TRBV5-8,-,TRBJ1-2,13,TGTGCCAGCAGCCGATACAGCTACTATGGCTACACCTTC,CASSRYSYYGYTF
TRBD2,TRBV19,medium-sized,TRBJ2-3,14,TGTGCCAGTAGTATATCGGGGGGGAGAGATACGCAGTATTTT,CASSISGGRDTQYF
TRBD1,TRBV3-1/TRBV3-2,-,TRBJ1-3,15,TGTGCCAGCACCCGACTTAGGGGGCCTGGAAACACCATATATTTT,CASTRLRGPGNTIYF
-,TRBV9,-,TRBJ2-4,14,TGTGCCAGCAGCGTAGGGGGGGTTTGGAACATTCAGTACTTC,CASSVGGVWNIQYF
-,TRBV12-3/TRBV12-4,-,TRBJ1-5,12,TGTGCCAGCAGTTTCGCGAATCAGCCCCAGCATTTT,CASSFANQPQHF
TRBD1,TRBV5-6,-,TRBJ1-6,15,TGTGCCAGCAGCCCGTGGGACAGGGAAGTTTCACCCCTCCACTTT,CASSPWDREVSPLHF
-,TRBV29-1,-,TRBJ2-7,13,TGCAGCGTTGCTAAAACAGGTAACTACGAGCAGTACTTC,CSVAKTGNYEQYF
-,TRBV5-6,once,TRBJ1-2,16,TGTGCCAGCAGCTGGGAGGCGACAGAGGCGAACTATGGCTACACCTTC,CASSWEATEANYGYTF
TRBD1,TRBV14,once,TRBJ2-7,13,TGTGCCAGCAGCCTCCGGGACAGCTACGAGCAGTACTTC,CASSLRDSYEQYF
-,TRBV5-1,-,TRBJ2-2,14,TGCGCCAGCAGCCTGTCAGGGAACACCGGGGAGCTGTTTTTT,CASSLSGNTGELFF
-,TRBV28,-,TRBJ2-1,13,TGTGCCAGCAGACCGAGCTCCTACAATGAGCAGTTCTTC,CASRPSSYNEQFF
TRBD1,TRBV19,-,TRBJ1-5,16,TGTGCCAGTAGTACAAATCCCGGGACAGGGGGCCTGCCCCAGCATTTT,CASSTNPGTGGLPQHF
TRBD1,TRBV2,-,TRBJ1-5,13,TGTGCCAGCAGGGGACAGGGATTACAGCCCCAGCATTTT,CASRGQGLQPQHF
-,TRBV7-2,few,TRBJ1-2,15,TGTGCCAGCAGTTTTCCGGGACCGAAAAACTATGGCTACACCTTC,CASSFPGPKNYGYTF
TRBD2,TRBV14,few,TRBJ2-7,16,TGTGCCAGCAGCCAGCGAGGGCACCGGGAGGGCTACGAGCAGTACTTC,CASSQRGHREGYEQYF
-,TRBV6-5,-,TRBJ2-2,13,TGTGCCAGCAGTTACGGGGACACCGGGGAGCTGTTTTTT,CASSYGDTGELFF
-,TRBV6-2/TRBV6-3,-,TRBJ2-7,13,TGTGCCAGCAGTTACTCAAACTCCTACGAGCAGTACTTC,CASSYSNSYEQYF
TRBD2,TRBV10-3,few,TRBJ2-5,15,TGTGCCATCAGTGAGTCGGTAGCGGGGCATGAGACCCAGTACTTC,CAISESVAGHETQYF
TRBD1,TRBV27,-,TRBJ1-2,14,TGTGCCAGCAGTTTGAGGTCAGGGGGATATGGCTACACCTTC,CASSLRSGGYGYTF
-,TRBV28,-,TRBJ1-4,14,TGTGCCAGCAGTTTAAGGGGGGCTCATGAAAAACTGTTTTTT,CASSLRGAHEKLFF
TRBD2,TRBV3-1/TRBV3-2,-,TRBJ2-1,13,TGTGCCAGCTCCGGGACTAGCATGCTTGAGCAGTTCTTC,CASSGTSMLEQFF
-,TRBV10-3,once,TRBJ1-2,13,TGTGCCATAAGACTGACAGGCACGGACGGCTACACCTTC,CAIRLTGTDGYTF
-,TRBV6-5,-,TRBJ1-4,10,TGTGCCAGCCCGAATGAAAAACTGTTTTTT,CASPNEKLFF
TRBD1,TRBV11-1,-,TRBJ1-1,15,TGTGCCAGCAGCTTTACAGGGGGCCTAGACACTGAAGCTTTCTTT,CASSFTGGLDTEAFF
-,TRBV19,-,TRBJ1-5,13,TGTGCCAGTAGTATAAGGGCGGGTCAGCCCCAGCATTTT,CASSIRAGQPQHF
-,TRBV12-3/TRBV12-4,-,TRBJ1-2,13,TGTGCCAGCAGTCCCAGGGTTCACTATGGCTACACCTTC,CASSPRVHYGYTF
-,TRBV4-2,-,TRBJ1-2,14,TGTGCCAGCAGCCTCGGACAGATTAACTATGGCTACACCTTC,CASSLGQINYGYTF
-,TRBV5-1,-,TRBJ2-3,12,TGCGCCAGCAATGCCGCGACAGATACGCAGTATTTT,CASNAATDTQYF
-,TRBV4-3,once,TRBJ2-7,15,TGCGCCAGCAGCCAAGATTTTGCAGCGTCCTACGAGCAGTACTTC,CASSQDFAASYEQYF
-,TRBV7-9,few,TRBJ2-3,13,TGTGCCAGCAGCCCGAAGGGCCCAGATACGCAGTATTTT,CASSPKGPDTQYF
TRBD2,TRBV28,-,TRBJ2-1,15,TGTGCCACCCGGGGGGCGGGGGGTTCCTACAATGAGCAGTTCTTC,CATRGAGGSYNEQFF
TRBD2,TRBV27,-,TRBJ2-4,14,TGTGCCAGCAGTAGCGGGGGGGCGTGGAACATTCAGTACTTC,CASSSGGAWNIQYF
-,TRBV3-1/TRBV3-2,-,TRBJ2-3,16,TGTGCCAGCAGCCAAGATCTTAGGCTACCCGAGGATACGCAGTATTTT,CASSQDLRLPEDTQYF
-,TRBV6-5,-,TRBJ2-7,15,TGTGCCAGCAGTTACTCCGGACTCGCCGGGAGCGAGCAGTACTTC,CASSYSGLAGSEQYF
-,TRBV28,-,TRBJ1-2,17,TGTGCCAGCAGTTTCAGGGTGGGCCATTCAGCTAACTATGGCTACACCTTC,CASSFRVGHSANYGYTF
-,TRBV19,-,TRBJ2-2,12,TGTGCCAGTAGTCCCCCGTCCGGGGAGCTGTTTTTT,CASSPPSGELFF
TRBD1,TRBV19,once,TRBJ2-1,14,TGTGCCAGTAGTATAGGACAGGGAAACAATGAGCAGTTCTTC,CASSIGQGNNEQFF
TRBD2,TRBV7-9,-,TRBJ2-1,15,TGTGCCAGCAGCTCACGAGCTAGCGGGGGGAACGAGCAGTTCTTC,CASSSRASGGNEQFF
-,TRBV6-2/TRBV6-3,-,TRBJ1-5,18,TGTGCCAGCAGTTGGACCGCAGACGGAGCCTATAGCAATCAGCCCCAGCATTTT,CASSWTADGAYSNQPQHF
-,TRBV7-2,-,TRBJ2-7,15,TGTGCCAGCAGCTTGCGAGGTGGGGGCGGCGGCGAGCAGTACTTC,CASSLRGGGGGEQYF
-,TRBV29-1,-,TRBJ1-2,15,TGCAGCGTAACCTGGGGGGTTTCGGGCCACTATGGCTACACCTTC,CSVTWGVSGHYGYTF
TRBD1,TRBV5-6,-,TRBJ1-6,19,TGTGCCAGCAGCTTGGGACGCTGGGACAGGGGAGGGAACAATTCACCCCTCCACTTT,CASSLGRWDRGGNNSPLHF
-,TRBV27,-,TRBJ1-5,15,TGTGCCAGCGCATCGGGCAGCCGAAACAATCAGCCCCAGCATTTT,CASASGSRNNQPQHF
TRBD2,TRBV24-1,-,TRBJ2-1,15,TGTGCCACCAGTGCCCCTACCGGGACTAGCAATGAGCAGTTCTTC,CATSAPTGTSNEQFF
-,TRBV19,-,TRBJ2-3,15,TGTGCCAGTAGTATAGTGGGGGGAAGCACAGATACGCAGTATTTT,CASSIVGGSTDTQYF
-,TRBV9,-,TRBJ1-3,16,TGTGCCAGCAGCGTAGGGGGCCTCCTCTCTGGAAACACCATATATTTT,CASSVGGLLSGNTIYF
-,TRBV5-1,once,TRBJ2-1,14,TGCGCCAGCAGTCCCGCGGGCTCCTACAATGAGCAGTTCTTC,CASSPAGSYNEQFF
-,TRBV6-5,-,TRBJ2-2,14,TGTGCCAGCCGCCAGGGGATTTACACCGGGGAGCTGTTTTTT,CASRQGIYTGELFF